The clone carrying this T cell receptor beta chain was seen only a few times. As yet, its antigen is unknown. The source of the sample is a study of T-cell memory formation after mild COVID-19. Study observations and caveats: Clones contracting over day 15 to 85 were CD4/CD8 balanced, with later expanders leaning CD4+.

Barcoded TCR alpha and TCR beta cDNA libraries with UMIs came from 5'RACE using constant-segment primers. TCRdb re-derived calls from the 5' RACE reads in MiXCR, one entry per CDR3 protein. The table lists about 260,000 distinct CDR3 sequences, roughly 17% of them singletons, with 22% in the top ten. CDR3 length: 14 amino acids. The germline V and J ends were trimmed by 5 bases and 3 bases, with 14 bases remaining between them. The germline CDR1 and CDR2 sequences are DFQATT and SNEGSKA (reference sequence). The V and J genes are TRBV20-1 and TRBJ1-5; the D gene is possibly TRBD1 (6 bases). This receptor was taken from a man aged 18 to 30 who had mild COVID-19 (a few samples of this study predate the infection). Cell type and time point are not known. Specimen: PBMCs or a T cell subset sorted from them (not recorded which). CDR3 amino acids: CSARRGQNNQPQHF. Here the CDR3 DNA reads TGCAGTGCTCGTCGTGGACAGAACAATCAGCCCCAGCATTTT.